These T cell receptor beta chains were read from a single sample in a study of post-analysis software for immune sequencing data. TCRdb redid the calling of the PCR reads with MiXCR, one entry per CDR3 protein. Among 600,000 to 700,000 distinct CDR3 sequences, approximately 60% were seen once, and the ten largest hold over 9%. The material sequenced was blood. These receptors were collected from a girl aged 2 to 10 with multiple sclerosis. The CDR3 runs from the conserved cysteine through the conserved F or W. The order of the fields is V gene, clone size, J gene, D gene, CDR3 protein, CDR3 DNA. A D gene is named only where the DNA matches it firmly. Only some rows state a clone size, as once, few, many or a class for expanded clones.

v_call: TRBV3-1
clone_size: many
j_call: TRBJ2-7
d_call: TRBD2
cdr3_aa: CASSQDWRSGSSYEQYF
cdr3_nt: TGTGCCAGCAGCCAAGATTGGAGGAGCGGGAGCTCCTACGAGCAGTACTTC

v_call: TRBV4-1
clone_size: .
j_call: TRBJ1-4
d_call: .
cdr3_aa: CASSQVQALNEKLFF
cdr3_nt: TGCGCCAGCAGCCAGGTACAGGCCCTTAATGAAAAACTGTTTTTT

v_call: TRBV2
clone_size: .
j_call: TRBJ2-2
d_call: .
cdr3_aa: CASSEPGELFF
cdr3_nt: TGTGCCAGCAGTGAACCCGGGGAGCTGTTTTTT

v_call: TRBV7-3
clone_size: .
j_call: TRBJ2-1
d_call: .
cdr3_aa: CASSFQGGPYNEQFF
cdr3_nt: TGTGCCAGCAGCTTCCAGGGTGGCCCCTACAATGAGCAGTTCTTC

v_call: TRBV2
clone_size: few
j_call: TRBJ2-5
d_call: TRBD2
cdr3_aa: CASRGGDFQETQYF
cdr3_nt: TGTGCCAGCAGGGGGGGGGACTTTCAAGAGACCCAGTACTTC

v_call: TRBV27
clone_size: .
j_call: TRBJ2-5
d_call: .
cdr3_aa: CASSSRDTRREQYF
cdr3_nt: TGTGCCAGCAGCTCCCGGGACACCCGGCGGGAGCAGTACTTC

v_call: TRBV29-1
clone_size: .
j_call: TRBJ2-7
d_call: .
cdr3_aa: CSVEGGDSYEQYF
cdr3_nt: TGCAGCGTTGAGGGGGGTGACTCCTACGAGCAGTACTTC

v_call: TRBV7-2
clone_size: few
j_call: TRBJ1-5
d_call: .
cdr3_aa: CASSLEGPLRGQPQHF
cdr3_nt: TGTGCCAGCAGCTTAGAGGGACCCCTACGAGGTCAGCCCCAGCATTTT

v_call: TRBV20-1
clone_size: .
j_call: TRBJ2-3
d_call: .
cdr3_aa: CSAPDGTSTDTQYF
cdr3_nt: TGCAGTGCGCCGGACGGAACTAGCACAGATACGCAGTATTTT

v_call: TRBV5-6
clone_size: few
j_call: TRBJ2-1
d_call: .
cdr3_aa: CASSPQRGYEQFF
cdr3_nt: TGTGCCAGCAGCCCCCAACGGGGGTATGAGCAGTTCTTC

v_call: TRBV5-1
clone_size: .
j_call: TRBJ2-2
d_call: TRBD2
cdr3_aa: CASSFSSSGSLRGTGELFF
cdr3_nt: TGCGCCAGCAGCTTTTCCTCTAGCGGGTCGCTGCGGGGCACCGGGGAGCTGTTTTTT

v_call: TRBV7-2
clone_size: .
j_call: TRBJ1-1
d_call: TRBD1
cdr3_aa: CASSLSTGGFEAFF
cdr3_nt: TGTGCCAGCAGCCTATCCACAGGGGGATTTGAAGCTTTCTTT

v_call: TRBV4-1
clone_size: .
j_call: TRBJ2-3
d_call: TRBD1
cdr3_aa: CASSQRGPDRENTDTQYF
cdr3_nt: TGCGCCAGCAGCCAGAGGGGCCCGGACAGGGAAAACACAGATACGCAGTATTTT

v_call: TRBV28
clone_size: few
j_call: TRBJ2-1
d_call: TRBD2
cdr3_aa: CASSLRTSGSSYNEQFF
cdr3_nt: TGTGCCAGCAGTCTCCGGACTAGCGGCAGCTCCTACAATGAGCAGTTCTTC

v_call: TRBV20-1
clone_size: few
j_call: TRBJ1-2
d_call: .
cdr3_aa: CSARTANYGYTF
cdr3_nt: TGCAGTGCTAGGACAGCTAACTATGGCTACACCTTC

v_call: TRBV9
clone_size: .
j_call: TRBJ2-7
d_call: TRBD2
cdr3_aa: CASSGLAGVREQYF
cdr3_nt: TGTGCCAGCAGCGGACTAGCGGGAGTGAGGGAGCAGTACTTC

v_call: TRBV29-1
clone_size: .
j_call: TRBJ2-1
d_call: .
cdr3_aa: CSVEMRETYNEQFF
cdr3_nt: TGCAGCGTTGAAATGCGGGAAACCTACAATGAGCAGTTCTTC

v_call: TRBV15
clone_size: few
j_call: TRBJ2-6
d_call: .
cdr3_aa: CATSREKASGANVLTF
cdr3_nt: TGTGCCACCAGCAGAGAGAAGGCTTCTGGGGCCAACGTCCTGACTTTC

v_call: TRBV7-9
clone_size: once
j_call: TRBJ2-7
d_call: .
cdr3_aa: CASSAGVFGRAYEQYF
cdr3_nt: TGTGCCAGCAGCGCTGGAGTTTTTGGCAGGGCCTACGAGCAGTACTTC

v_call: TRBV10-3
clone_size: .
j_call: TRBJ1-2
d_call: .
cdr3_aa: CAISEKREENFWEGYTF
cdr3_nt: TGTGCCATCAGTGAGAAAAGGGAAGAAAACTTCTGGGAGGGCTACACCTTC

v_call: TRBV29-1
clone_size: .
j_call: TRBJ1-1
d_call: TRBD1
cdr3_aa: CSVGQGAGDTEAFF
cdr3_nt: TGCAGCGTCGGACAGGGGGCAGGGGACACTGAAGCTTTCTTT

v_call: TRBV5-1
clone_size: few
j_call: TRBJ2-1
d_call: .
cdr3_aa: CASSSLEVQSYNEQFF
cdr3_nt: TGCGCCAGCAGCTCTTTAGAGGTCCAATCCTACAATGAGCAGTTCTTC

v_call: TRBV6-5
clone_size: .
j_call: TRBJ2-2
d_call: .
cdr3_aa: CASSRGDTGELFF
cdr3_nt: TGTGCCAGCAGTAGGGGGGACACCGGGGAGCTGTTTTTT

v_call: TRBV20-1
clone_size: .
j_call: TRBJ2-7
d_call: TRBD2
cdr3_aa: CSASEGLAGVYEQYF
cdr3_nt: TGCAGTGCTAGTGAGGGTCTAGCGGGAGTCTACGAGCAGTACTTC

v_call: TRBV20-1
clone_size: .
j_call: TRBJ1-6
d_call: TRBD1
cdr3_aa: CSATRGLYNSPLHF
cdr3_nt: TGCAGTGCTACGAGGGGGCTTTATAATTCACCCCTCCACTTT

v_call: TRBV7-9
clone_size: once
j_call: TRBJ1-1
d_call: .
cdr3_aa: CASRVFEDTEAFF
cdr3_nt: TGTGCCAGCAGGGTTTTCGAAGACACTGAAGCTTTCTTT

v_call: TRBV5-1
clone_size: few
j_call: TRBJ2-3
d_call: TRBD2
cdr3_aa: CASSLPELAGGQAQYF
cdr3_nt: TGCGCTAGCAGCTTGCCCGAACTAGCGGGGGGGCAGGCGCAGTATTTT

v_call: TRBV5-1
clone_size: once
j_call: TRBJ2-7
d_call: .
cdr3_aa: CASSLNTGTSYEQYF
cdr3_nt: TGCGCCAGCAGCTTAAATACAGGAACTTCCTACGAGCAGTACTTC

v_call: TRBV5-1
clone_size: few
j_call: TRBJ2-7
d_call: .
cdr3_aa: CASSEAGTYEQYF
cdr3_nt: TGCGCCAGCAGCGAGGCAGGGACCTACGAGCAGTACTTC

v_call: TRBV12-3/TRBV12-4
clone_size: .
j_call: TRBJ1-1
d_call: .
cdr3_aa: CASSFQAGTEAFF
cdr3_nt: TGTGCCAGCAGTTTCCAGGCAGGGACTGAAGCTTTCTTT

v_call: TRBV9
clone_size: .
j_call: TRBJ2-3
d_call: .
cdr3_aa: CASSVGAYTDTQYF
cdr3_nt: TGTGCCAGCAGCGTAGGAGCCTACACAGATACGCAGTATTTT

v_call: TRBV6-1
clone_size: .
j_call: TRBJ2-5
d_call: TRBD2
cdr3_aa: CASSVTSGQETQYF
cdr3_nt: TGTGCCAGCAGTGTAACTAGCGGACAAGAGACCCAGTACTTC

v_call: TRBV9
clone_size: .
j_call: TRBJ2-5
d_call: TRBD2
cdr3_aa: CASSATSGVLETQYF
cdr3_nt: TGTGCCAGCAGCGCGACTAGCGGGGTATTAGAGACCCAGTACTTC

v_call: TRBV7-3
clone_size: .
j_call: TRBJ2-5
d_call: TRBD2
cdr3_aa: CASSFGGRARETQYF
cdr3_nt: TGTGCCAGCAGCTTCGGCGGGAGGGCCCGGGAGACCCAGTACTTC

v_call: TRBV5-4
clone_size: .
j_call: TRBJ2-3
d_call: .
cdr3_aa: CASSHSRGTDTQYF
cdr3_nt: TGTGCCAGCAGCCATTCCCGGGGGACAGATACGCAGTATTTT

v_call: TRBV21-1
clone_size: few
j_call: TRBJ2-4
d_call: .
cdr3_aa: CASPVLYIQYF
cdr3_nt: TGTGCCAGCCCCGTATTATACATTCAGTACTTC

v_call: TRBV9
clone_size: .
j_call: TRBJ2-3
d_call: .
cdr3_aa: CASSVRTDTQYF
cdr3_nt: TGTGCCAGCAGCGTTCGCACAGATACGCAGTATTTT

v_call: TRBV29-1
clone_size: .
j_call: TRBJ2-5
d_call: TRBD2
cdr3_aa: CSVEIAGSGETQYF
cdr3_nt: TGCAGCGTTGAAATAGCGGGGTCGGGAGAGACCCAGTACTTC

v_call: TRBV6-5
clone_size: .
j_call: TRBJ1-6
d_call: .
cdr3_aa: CASSYGGTNSPLHF
cdr3_nt: TGTGCCAGCAGTTACGGGGGAACGAATTCACCCCTCCACTTT

v_call: TRBV12-3/TRBV12-4
clone_size: .
j_call: TRBJ1-2
d_call: .
cdr3_aa: CASSYGISRVYGYTF
cdr3_nt: TGTGCCAGCAGCTACGGTATCAGCAGGGTCTATGGCTACACCTTC

v_call: TRBV10-2
clone_size: few
j_call: TRBJ2-3
d_call: TRBD2
cdr3_aa: CASSRGTSGDTDTQYF
cdr3_nt: TGCGCCAGCAGTCGTGGGACTAGCGGGGACACAGATACGCAGTATTTT

v_call: TRBV12-3/TRBV12-4
clone_size: .
j_call: TRBJ2-4
d_call: TRBD2
cdr3_aa: CASSSRTSGAKNIQYF
cdr3_nt: TGTGCCAGCAGTTCCCGGACTAGCGGGGCAAAAAACATTCAGTACTTC

v_call: TRBV29-1
clone_size: .
j_call: TRBJ1-2
d_call: TRBD1
cdr3_aa: CSVEEMGTGDGGYTF
cdr3_nt: TGCAGCGTTGAAGAGATGGGGACAGGGGACGGTGGCTACACCTTC

v_call: TRBV20-1
clone_size: .
j_call: TRBJ2-3
d_call: TRBD2
cdr3_aa: CSARSGTSGSTDTQYF
cdr3_nt: TGCAGTGCTAGATCCGGGACTAGCGGCAGCACAGATACGCAGTATTTT

v_call: TRBV12-3/TRBV12-4
clone_size: .
j_call: TRBJ2-3
d_call: .
cdr3_aa: CASSSYRESADTQYF
cdr3_nt: TGTGCCAGCAGCTCCTACAGGGAGAGCGCAGATACGCAGTATTTT

v_call: TRBV11-2
clone_size: .
j_call: TRBJ2-1
d_call: .
cdr3_aa: CASSLDPLTGASSYNEQFF
cdr3_nt: TGTGCCAGCAGCTTAGACCCACTTACGGGGGCCTCCTCCTACAATGAGCAGTTCTTC

v_call: TRBV29-1
clone_size: .
j_call: TRBJ2-2
d_call: .
cdr3_aa: CSVDHRATGELFF
cdr3_nt: TGCAGCGTTGACCACAGGGCGACCGGGGAGCTGTTTTTT

v_call: TRBV5-1
clone_size: .
j_call: TRBJ1-4
d_call: .
cdr3_aa: CVSSLGPPTSPEKLFF
cdr3_nt: TGCGTCAGCAGCTTGGGGCCTCCAACATCCCCTGAAAAACTGTTTTTT

v_call: TRBV20-1
clone_size: few
j_call: TRBJ2-1
d_call: .
cdr3_aa: CSASPGNEQFF
cdr3_nt: TGCAGTGCTAGCCCCGGCAATGAGCAGTTCTTC

v_call: TRBV5-1
clone_size: once
j_call: TRBJ2-1
d_call: TRBD2
cdr3_aa: CASSLASAFLAGGNEQFF
cdr3_nt: TGCGCCAGCAGCTTGGCCTCGGCGTTCCTAGCGGGAGGGAATGAGCAGTTCTTC

v_call: TRBV27
clone_size: .
j_call: TRBJ2-7
d_call: .
cdr3_aa: CASGWSASYEQYF
cdr3_nt: TGTGCCAGCGGATGGTCGGCCTCCTACGAGCAGTACTTC

v_call: TRBV7-9
clone_size: .
j_call: TRBJ1-2
d_call: .
cdr3_aa: CASSSRDRGVQGYTF
cdr3_nt: TGTGCCAGCAGCTCCCGGGACCGGGGAGTGCAGGGCTACACCTTC

v_call: TRBV11-2
clone_size: .
j_call: TRBJ2-5
d_call: .
cdr3_aa: CASSLGASGVQETQYF
cdr3_nt: TGTGCCAGCAGCTTAGGGGCCTCAGGGGTACAAGAGACCCAGTACTTC

v_call: TRBV6-6
clone_size: few
j_call: TRBJ2-3
d_call: TRBD2
cdr3_aa: CASSYLAESTDTQYF
cdr3_nt: TGTGCCAGCAGTTACCTAGCGGAGAGCACAGATACGCAGTATTTT

v_call: TRBV29-1
clone_size: .
j_call: TRBJ1-1
d_call: .
cdr3_aa: CSVASGRNTEAFF
cdr3_nt: TGCAGCGTTGCGTCTGGCAGGAACACTGAAGCTTTCTTT

v_call: TRBV20-1
clone_size: .
j_call: TRBJ1-4
d_call: TRBD1
cdr3_aa: CSAGDRMTTNEKLFF
cdr3_nt: TGCAGTGCTGGGGACAGGATGACAACTAATGAAAAACTGTTTTTT

v_call: TRBV15
clone_size: .
j_call: TRBJ2-3
d_call: .
cdr3_aa: CATSRDPGRTDTQYF
cdr3_nt: TGTGCCACCAGCAGAGATCCCGGGAGAACAGATACGCAGTATTTT